The 9 T cell receptor beta chains below all came from one sample that was sequenced in a study of control samples from healthy donors and cancer patients. Clones were read by immunoSEQ multiplex PCR, and TCRdb kept only the in-frame ones, dropping some. The data contain tens of thousands of clones, roughly 86% of them singletons. Material: blood. The source is a man aged 50 to 59 in good health.

The chain recombines TRBV7-3 with TRBJ2-1; the match to TRBD2 covers 10 bases. CDR3 length equals 14 residues. Trimming cost V 6 bases and J 8 bases; bases outside gene matches: 7. Germline CDR1 SGHTA, CDR2 FQGTGA. Here the CDR3 DNA reads TGTGCCAGCAGATTCGGGACTAGCGCCGATGAGCAGTTCTTC. It encodes CASRFGTSADEQFF. The full variable domain, its missing parts supplied by reference TRBV7-3 and TRBJ2-1, is GAGVSQTPSNKVTEKGKYVELRCDPISGHTALYWYRQSLGQGPEFLIYFQGTGAADDSGLPNDRFFAVRPEGSVSTLKIQRTERGDSAVYLCASRFGTSADEQFFGPGTRLTVL.

V gene TRBV4-3 combines with J gene TRBJ2-7, with D perhaps TRBD2 (5 bases). CDR1 is LGHNA and CDR2 is YSLEER in the germline V gene. Between the trimmed V and J ends, which lost 0 bases and 6 bases, there was a span of 12 bases. The CDR3 runs 14 residues. In DNA form, the CDR3 reads TGCGCCAGCAGCCAAGAACCTGGCGGGCTCGAGCAGTACGTC. It specifies CASSQEPGGLEQYV.

V is TRBV3-1 (or the pseudogene TRBV3-2) and J is TRBJ2-7; D is ambiguous. The CDR3 runs to 19 residues. Trimming stripped 0 bases from V and 0 bases from J, with 21 bases between. Germline values: CDR1 LGHDT, CDR2 YNNKEL (reference sequence). This chain's CDR3 is CASSQDSPRQYFSSYEQYV. CDR3 nucleotide sequence: TGTGCCAGCAGCCAAGATTCCCCTCGACAATACTTCAGCTCCTACGAGCAGTACGTC.

V usage is TRBV4-3 and J usage is TRBJ1-2; 10 bases are shared with TRBD1. Per germline, CDR1 LGHNA and CDR2 YSLEER. This CDR3 region has 13 residues. V shed 4 bases and J 5 bases; nucleotides not matched to a gene: 1. The CDR3 nucleotides read TGCGCCAGCAGCCCGGGACAGGGGTATGGCTACACCTTC. It encodes CASSPGQGYGYTF.

J is TRBJ2-3 and V is TRBV19; D assignment may be TRBD1 or TRBD2 (6 bases each). Germline CDR1 reads LNHDA; CDR2 reads SQIVND (reference sequence). Trimming shortened V by 2 bases and J by 4 bases, and 19 bases separated the two germline ends. The CDR3 is 17 residues long. The CDR3 sequence: CASSIRGAPWSADTQYF. The CDR3 DNA is TGTGCCAGTAGTATAAGGGGGGCCCCTTGGTCGGCAGATACGCAGTATTTT.

CDR3 DNA: TGCAGTGCTGGAGCGGGTCTCGAGCAGTACTTC. Amino acid sequence: CSAGAGLEQYF. The chain recombines TRBV20-1 with TRBJ2-7; TRBD2 is a possible D gene (6 bases). The V and J ends lost 5 bases and 6 bases respectively, with 11 bases between them. From germline, CDR1 is DFQATT and CDR2 SNEGSKA (reference sequence). The CDR3 loop spans 11 amino acids.

The V and J genes are TRBV30 and TRBJ1-2; D ambiguous. Germline CDR1 and CDR2: GTSNPN and SVGIG (reference sequence). The germline V and J ends were trimmed by 2 bases and 0 bases, with 10 bases remaining between them. The CDR3 has 14 residues. The CDR3 coding sequence is TGTGCCTGGAGTTTGGACTCTTCTAACTATGGCTACACCTTC. Translation: CAWSLDSSNYGYTF. Filled out from reference TRBV30 and TRBJ1-2, the complete variable domain reads SQTIHQWPATLVQPVGSPLSLECTVEGTSNPNLYWYRQAAGRGLQLLFYSVGIGQISSEVPQNLSASRPQDRQFILSSKKLLLSDSGFYLCAWSLDSSNYGYTFGSGTRLTVV.

This chain connects TRBV5-1 to TRBJ2-1; maybe TRBD2 (6 bases). The germline gives CDR1 SGHRS, CDR2 YFSETQ. The V end was cut by 0 bases, the J end by 5 bases, with 15 bases between. The CDR3 has 16 residues. CDR3 DNA: TGCGCCAGCAGCTTGGCAGGGCTTAGCGGTGACAATGAGCAGTTCTTC. Protein: CASSLAGLSGDNEQFF.

The rearrangement uses TRBV2 and TRBJ2-1; D may correspond to TRBD1 or TRBD2 (6 bases each). The germline V gene encodes CDR1 SNHLY and CDR2 FYNNEI. This CDR3 comprises 15 residues. V was pared by 5 bases and J by 7 bases, with 18 bases between. The CDR3 spells CASSQLGGLGNEQFF. The CDR3 region has the DNA TGTGCCAGCAGTCAACTGGGGGGCCTTGGAAATGAGCAGTTCTTC.